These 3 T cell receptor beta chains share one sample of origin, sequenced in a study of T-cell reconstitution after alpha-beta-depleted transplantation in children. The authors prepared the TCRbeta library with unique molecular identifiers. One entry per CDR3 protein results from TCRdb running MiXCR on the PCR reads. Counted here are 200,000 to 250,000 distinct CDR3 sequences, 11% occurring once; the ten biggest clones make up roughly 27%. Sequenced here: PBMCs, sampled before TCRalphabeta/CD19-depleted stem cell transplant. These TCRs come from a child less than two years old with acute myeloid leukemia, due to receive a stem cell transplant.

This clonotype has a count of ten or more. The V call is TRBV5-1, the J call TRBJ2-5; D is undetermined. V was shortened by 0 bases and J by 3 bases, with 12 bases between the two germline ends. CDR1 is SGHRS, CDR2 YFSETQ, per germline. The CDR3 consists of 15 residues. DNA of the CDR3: TGCGCCAGCAGCTTGGCGAGTACGCCGGAAGAGACCCAGTACTTC. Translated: CASSLASTPEETQYF.

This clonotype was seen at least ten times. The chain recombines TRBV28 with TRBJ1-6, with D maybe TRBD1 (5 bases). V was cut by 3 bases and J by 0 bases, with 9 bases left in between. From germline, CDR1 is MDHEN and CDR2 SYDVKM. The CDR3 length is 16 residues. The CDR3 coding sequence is TGTGCCAGCAGTTTCACAGGCAACTCCTATAATTCACCCCTCCACTTT. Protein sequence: CASSFTGNSYNSPLHF.

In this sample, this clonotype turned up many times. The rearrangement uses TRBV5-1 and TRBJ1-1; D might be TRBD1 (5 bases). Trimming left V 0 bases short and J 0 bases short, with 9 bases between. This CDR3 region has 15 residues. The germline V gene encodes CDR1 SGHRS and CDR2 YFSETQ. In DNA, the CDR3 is TGCGCCAGCAGCTTGGGGGGGGAGTTGAACACTGAAGCTTTCTTT. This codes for CASSLGGELNTEAFF.